These 24 T cell receptor beta chains originate from one sample sequenced in a study of Ad26.COV2.S vaccination and SARS-CoV-2 variants. This sample's treatment: 15 to 20 received Ad26.COV2.S at low or high dose, single or two shots; about 5 received placebo; per-sample allocation not given. Sampling occurred on day 63 after the first vaccine or placebo injection. TCRdb's table, derived via immunoSEQ multiplex PCR, lists solely in-frame clones and lacks some. The sample lists some 290,000 clones; about 86% were seen once. Sequencing was performed on peripheral blood, taken in a trial of Ad26.COV2.S vaccine versus placebo. The source of these receptors is a person between 18 and 65 years old who received the Ad26.COV2.S COVID-19 vaccine or a placebo.

V and J are TRBV5-8 and TRBJ1-4, with 9 nucleotides matching TRBD1. The V gene's germline CDR1 is SGHTS and CDR2 YDEGEE. The junction had 9 bases not matched to a gene; V was cut back by 4 bases and J by 8 bases. The CDR3 contains 15 residues. CDR3 in amino acids: CASSPRDRDGEKLFF. In DNA, the CDR3 is TGTGCCAGCAGCCCCCGGGACAGGGATGGAGAAAAACTGTTTTTT.

J is TRBJ1-2 and V is TRBV5-6; D is uncertain. The CDR3 extends over 14 amino acids. Germline V gene lookup returns CDR1 SGHDT and CDR2 YYEEEE. Trimming stripped 3 bases from V and 4 bases from J, with 13 bases between. CDR3 nucleotides: TGTGCCAGCAGCTCGCTCCGCGGGGTCTATGGCTACACCTTC. This sequence encodes CASSSLRGVYGYTF.

The rearrangement links TRBV14 to TRBJ1-1; 8 nucleotides line up with TRBD1. This CDR3 has 15 amino acids. V was pared by 4 bases and J by 11 bases, with 15 bases of the junction left unmatched. From germline, CDR1 is SGHDN and CDR2 FVKESK. CDR3 bases: TGTGCCAGCAGCCCGATTTCTCTCAGGGGGCGGGGGGCTTTCTTT. Amino acid sequence: CASSPISLRGRGAFF. Supplemented by reference TRBV14 and TRBJ1-1, the full variable domain reads EAGVTQFPSHSVIEKGQTVTLRCDPISGHDNLYWYRRVMGKEIKFLLHFVKESKQDESGMPNNRFLAERTGGTYSTLKVQPAELEDSGVYFCASSPISLRGRGAFFGQGTRLTVV.

This sequence joins TRBV14 and TRBJ2-3, with D possibly matching TRBD1 (5 bases). Germline V lookup: CDR1 SGHDN, CDR2 FVKESK. V was trimmed by 3 bases and J by 4 bases, leaving 8 bases between them. This CDR3 region has 13 residues. This chain's CDR3 is CASSQGHADTQYF. DNA of the CDR3: TGTGCCAGCAGCCAGGGGCATGCAGATACGCAGTATTTT.

In this sample, this clone turned up once. The rearrangement joins TRBV5-6 to TRBJ1-1, with unresolved D. Trimming removed 6 bases at V and 8 bases at J, with 20 bases between. CDR1 SGHDT and CDR2 YYEEEE come from the germline V gene. CDR3 length: 14 residues. The CDR3 DNA reads TGTGCCAGCAACAGAGAGGGTCGGTCAGCAGAAGCTTTCTTT. Translation: CASNREGRSAEAFF.

The chain has TRBV12-3 or TRBV12-4 and TRBJ1-3; D is ambiguous. The CDR3 consists of 12 residues. V dropped 2 bases and J dropped 5 bases, with 4 bases sitting between them. DNA of the CDR3: TGTGCCAGCAGTTTATCTAGAAACACCATATATTTT. This encodes CASSLSRNTIYF.

This clone was seen more than once but under ten times. The J gene is TRBJ1-2, the V gene TRBV4-1; 7 bases agree with TRBD1. The length of the CDR3 is 15 residues. Germline V gene lookup returns CDR1 MGHRA and CDR2 YSYEKL. Trimming took 4 bases from V and 6 from J; bases not matched to a gene: 11. CDR3: CASSPGERGRDGYTF. In DNA form, the CDR3 reads TGCGCCAGCAGCCCCGGAGAGAGGGGGCGCGATGGCTACACCTTC.

This sequence joins TRBV5-6 and TRBJ2-2; D not resolved. Germline values: CDR1 SGHDT, CDR2 YYEEEE. The CDR3 consists of 14 residues. The V and J ends lost 1 base and 5 bases respectively, with 9 bases between them. The CDR3 nucleotides read TGTGCCAGCAGCTTGTATTCCGTAACCGGGGAGCTGTTTTTT. The encoded protein is CASSLYSVTGELFF.

V usage is TRBV4-2 and J usage is TRBJ2-7; maybe TRBD2 (6 bases). V dropped 0 bases and J dropped 0 bases, with 9 bases sitting between them. The CDR3 loop spans 15 amino acids. Per germline, CDR1 LGHNA and CDR2 YNFKEQ. In DNA, the CDR3 is TGTGCCAGCAGCCAAGATTGGCGGGACTCCTACGAGCAGTACTTC. It specifies CASSQDWRDSYEQYF.

The V call is TRBV7-9, the J call TRBJ2-1; TRBD1 agrees at 8 bases. The V gene end was trimmed by 4 bases and the J gene end by 7 bases; junction bases not matched to a gene: 6. CDR1 is SEHNR, CDR2 FQNEAQ, per germline (reference sequence). CDR3 length equals 14 residues. Written as DNA, the CDR3 is TGTGCCAGCAGCTCTGACAGGGGTGCGAATGAGCAGTTCTTC. Translated: CASSSDRGANEQFF.

The sample holds one count of this clone. This chain links TRBV2 with TRBJ2-3, with 8 bases matching TRBD2. Germline V lookup: CDR1 SNHLY, CDR2 FYNNEI. The junction had 7 bases not matched to a gene; V was cut back by 1 base and J by 4 bases. This CDR3 spans 16 amino acids. Here the CDR3 DNA reads TGTGCCAGCAGTGAAGAAGCGGGGGTGACTCCAGATACGCAGTATTTT. This codes for CASSEEAGVTPDTQYF.

This clone was recorded a few times. One end of the junction fails to match germline, which may point to a read error. This sequence joins TRBV30 and TRBJ1-6; the D is unclear. Germline V lookup: CDR1 GTSNPN, CDR2 SVGIG (reference sequence). The CDR3 runs to 15 residues. The DNA for the CDR3 is TGTGCTTGGATCCCGGGAGGCTCCTATAATTCACCCCTCCACTTT. Its translation: CAWIPGGSYNSPLHF.

This chain connects TRBV5-6 to TRBJ2-3, with D possibly TRBD2 on 7 matching bases. Germline CDR1 and CDR2: SGHDT and YYEEEE. V lost 1 base to trimming and J lost 0 bases, with 12 bases between them. The CDR3 is 16 amino acids. Written as DNA, the CDR3 is TGTGCCAGCAGCTTGCCGGGGGGCCCTAGCACAGATACGCAGTATTTT. Residues: CASSLPGGPSTDTQYF.

The chain carries TRBV7-2 and TRBJ1-1, with a possible D match to TRBD1 (5 bases). The V and J ends lost 3 bases and 3 bases respectively, with 11 bases between them. The germline V gene encodes CDR1 SGHTA and CDR2 FQGNSA. The CDR3 is 14 residues long. In DNA, the CDR3 is TGTGCCAGCAGCTTTACAGGAATGTACACTGAAGCTTTCTTT. The encoded protein is CASSFTGMYTEAFF.

This chain links TRBV6-5 with TRBJ1-2, with unresolved D. CDR1 MNHEY and CDR2 SVGAGI come from the germline V gene. Trimming left V 2 bases short and J 3 bases short, with 10 bases between. The CDR3 extends over 14 amino acids. The CDR3 nucleotides are TGTGCCAGCAGTTACGGAGGCGCAGACTATGGCTACACCTTC. As protein: CASSYGGADYGYTF.

The chain is built from TRBV5-4 and TRBJ1-2; D gene unclear. With 3 bases removed from V and 3 bases from J, the gap between germline ends came to 9 bases. The CDR3 sequence is 13 residues long. CDR1 is SGHNT, CDR2 YYREEE, per germline (reference sequence). CDR3 nucleotides: TGTGCCAGCAGCTCAAATAGAGACTATGGCTACACCTTC. It translates to CASSSNRDYGYTF. The entire variable domain, with the rest obtained from reference TRBV5-4 and TRBJ1-2, is as follows: ETGVTQSPTHLIKTRGQQVTLRCSSQSGHNTVSWYQQALGQGPQFIFQYYREEENGRGNFPPRFSGLQFPNYSSELNVNALELDDSALYLCASSSNRDYGYTFGSGTRLTVV.

The chain recombines TRBV5-8 with TRBJ1-6; D is perhaps TRBD1 (6 bases). The V and J ends lost 2 bases and 9 bases respectively, with 15 bases between them. The CDR3 is 15 residues long. Germline V gene sequence: CDR1 SGHTS, CDR2 YDEGEE. In nucleotides, the CDR3 is TGTGCCAGCAGCTTAGGACAAAAGGGGGGTTCACCCCTCCACTTT. Translation: CASSLGQKGGSPLHF.

This sequence joins TRBV5-4 and TRBJ2-5, with D perhaps matching TRBD2 (5 bases). The CDR3 extends over 15 amino acids. Trimming shortened V by 0 bases and J by 2 bases, and 11 bases separated the two germline ends. CDR1 is SGHNT, CDR2 YYREEE, per germline (reference sequence). CDR3: CASSLEVARQETQYF. CDR3 DNA sequence: TGTGCCAGCAGCTTGGAGGTAGCGCGACAAGAGACCCAGTACTTC.

The chain uses TRBV7-3 and TRBJ2-7, with a weak D call TRBD1 (6 bases). This CDR3 region has 15 residues. Germline values: CDR1 SGHTA, CDR2 FQGTGA. V was cut by 5 bases and J by 3 bases, with 17 bases left in between. CDR3 nucleotide sequence: TGTGCCAGCAGCACTCGGCCGGGACATTGCTACGAGCAGTACTTC. Its translation: CASSTRPGHCYEQYF.

This chain uses TRBV12-3 or TRBV12-4 with TRBJ1-1, with D unresolved. The CDR3 extends over 11 amino acids. Trimming shortened V by 6 bases and J by 1 base, and 3 bases separated the two germline ends. DNA of the CDR3: TGTGCCAGCAGGAAGAACACTGAAGCTTTCTTT. It encodes CASRKNTEAFF.

The V gene is TRBV15, the J gene TRBJ1-2; TRBD1 agrees at 10 bases. Looked up from germline, CDR1 is LNHNV and CDR2 is YYDKDF (reference sequence). The CDR3 length is 15 residues. V was pared by 8 bases and J by 8 bases, with 14 bases of the junction left unmatched. CDR3 sequence: CATDSGTGAAGGYTF. CDR3 bases: TGTGCCACCGACTCCGGGACAGGGGCCGCGGGAGGCTACACCTTC. Together with reference TRBV15 and TRBJ1-2, the CDR3 gives the full variable domain: DAMVIQNPRYQVTQFGKPVTLSCSQTLNHNVMYWYQQKSSQAPKLLFHYYDKDFNNEADTPDNFQSRRPNTSFCFLDIRSPGLGDTAMYLCATDSGTGAAGGYTFGSGTRLTVV.

V gene TRBV19 combines with J gene TRBJ1-5; D may be TRBD1 (5 bases). The V gene's germline CDR1 is LNHDA and CDR2 SQIVND (reference sequence). The CDR3 has 14 residues. The V end lost 7 bases, the J end lost 7 bases, and 17 bases lay between the germline ends. The CDR3 here is CASTQGLGRQPQHF. The CDR3 DNA is TGTGCCAGTACTCAGGGACTGGGACGCCAGCCCCAGCATTTT.

The V gene is TRBV6-1, the J gene TRBJ1-1, with D maybe TRBD1 (6 bases). Germline CDR1 and CDR2: MNHNS and SASEGT. The V and J ends lost 3 bases and 1 base respectively, with 12 bases between them. This CDR3 has 15 residues. CDR3 sequence: CASSEANRENTEAFF. In nucleotides, the CDR3 is TGTGCCAGCAGTGAGGCTAACAGGGAGAACACTGAAGCTTTCTTT.

The CDR3 loop is CASNRGQTRYTF. The CDR3 DNA is TGTGCCAGCAACAGGGGGCAAACTCGCTACACCTTC. The chain is built from TRBV12-3 or TRBV12-4 and TRBJ1-2, with TRBD1 matching over 9 bases. J lost 9 bases, V lost 7 bases, and 6 bases had no gene match. The CDR3 has 12 residues.